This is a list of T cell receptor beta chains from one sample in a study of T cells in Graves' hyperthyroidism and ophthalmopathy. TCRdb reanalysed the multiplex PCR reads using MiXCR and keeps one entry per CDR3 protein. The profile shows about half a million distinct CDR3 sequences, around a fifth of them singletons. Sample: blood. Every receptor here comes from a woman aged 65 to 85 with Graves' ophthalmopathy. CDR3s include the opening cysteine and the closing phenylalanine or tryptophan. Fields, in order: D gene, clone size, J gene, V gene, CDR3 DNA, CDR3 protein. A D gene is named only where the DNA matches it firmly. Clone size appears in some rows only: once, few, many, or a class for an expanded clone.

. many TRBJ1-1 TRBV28 TGTGCCAGCAGTTTAGGTACGACTTTTGAAGCTTTCTTT CASSLGTTFEAFF
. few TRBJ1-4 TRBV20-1 TGCAGTGTTCGGGACTTGAGGGAAAAACTGTTTTTT CSVRDLREKLFF
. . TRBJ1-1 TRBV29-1 TGCGGCGTTGAAGATTCGAGTGACACTGAAGCTTTCTTT CGVEDSSDTEAFF
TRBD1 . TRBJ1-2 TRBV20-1 TGCAGTGCTCCCGGGACAGCTAACTATGGCTACACCTTC CSAPGTANYGYTF
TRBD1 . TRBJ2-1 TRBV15 TGTGCCACCAGCAGAGCAGGACAGGTCAATGAGCAGTTCTTC CATSRAGQVNEQFF
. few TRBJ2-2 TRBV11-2 TGTGCCAGCAGCTTGGAACACAGAGGGGCCGCTAACACCGGGGAGCTGTTTTTT CASSLEHRGAANTGELFF
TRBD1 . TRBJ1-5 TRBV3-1 TGTGCCAGCAGCCAAGGGACAGGGGGCATGGTCAATCAGCCCCAGCATTTT CASSQGTGGMVNQPQHF
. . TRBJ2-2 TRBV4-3 TGCGCCAGCAGCCAAGATTGGCGGGCGACGAACACCGGGGAGCTGTTTTTT CASSQDWRATNTGELFF
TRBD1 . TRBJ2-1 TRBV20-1 TGCAGTGCTCGTATGGGACAGAACAATGAGCAGTTCTTC CSARMGQNNEQFF
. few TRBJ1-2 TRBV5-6 TGTGCCAGCAGCCTAAACAGGGTGCGGTATGGCTACACCTTC CASSLNRVRYGYTF
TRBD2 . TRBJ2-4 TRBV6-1 TGTGCCATCAGTGAGGGGTCGGGAGGGGGGTCCAAAAACATTCAGTACTTC CAISEGSGGGSKNIQYF
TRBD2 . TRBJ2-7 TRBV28 TGTGCCAGCAGGATCGGACTAGCGGAAATCACCTACGAGCAGTACTTC CASRIGLAEITYEQYF
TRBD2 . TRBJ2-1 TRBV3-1 TGTGCCAGCAGCCACCTAGCGGGAGGCGGTCATGAGCAGTTCTTC CASSHLAGGGHEQFF
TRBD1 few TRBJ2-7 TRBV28 TGTGCCAGCAGTCCCCATGGGACAGGGGCCTACGAGCAGTACTTC CASSPHGTGAYEQYF
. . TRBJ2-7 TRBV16 TGTGCCAGCAGCCAATCCCAGGGTAGGTACGGCGAGCAGTACTTC CASSQSQGRYGEQYF
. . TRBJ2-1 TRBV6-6 TGTGCCAGCAGTTACTCGCCGACCGTAAGGGGCGAGCAGTTCTTC CASSYSPTVRGEQFF
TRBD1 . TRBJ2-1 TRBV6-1 TGTGCCAGCAGTGTGTGGACAGGAGTGGGCAATGAGCAGTTCTTC CASSVWTGVGNEQFF
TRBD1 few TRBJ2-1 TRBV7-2 TGTGCCAGCAGTGTAGTGGGACAGGGGAACAATGAGCAGTTCTTC CASSVVGQGNNEQFF
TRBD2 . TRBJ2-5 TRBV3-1 TGTGCCAGCAGCCACCTTAGACCGAGCGGGAGGGGAGAGACCCAGTACTTC CASSHLRPSGRGETQYF
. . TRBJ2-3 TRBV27 TGTGCCAGCAGTTTCGACCCCGGAGGTACAGATACGCAGTATTTT CASSFDPGGTDTQYF
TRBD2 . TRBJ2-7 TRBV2 TGTGCCAGCAATCGACTAGCGGGAGCCTACGAGCAGTACTTC CASNRLAGAYEQYF
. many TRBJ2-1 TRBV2 TGTGCCAGCAGGGGGCTGTCCAATGAGCAGTTCTTC CASRGLSNEQFF
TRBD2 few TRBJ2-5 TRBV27 TGTGCCAGCAGTCCCCCTGAGGGGACTAGCGGGAGTTGGAGAGAGACCCAGTACTTC CASSPPEGTSGSWRETQYF